This T cell receptor beta chain was obtained from a study of blood T cell repertoires in COVID-19. Study as a whole: From the United States, Italy and Spain came samples of acute and convalescent COVID-19.

The CDR3 sequence is 14 residues long. CDR1 and CDR2 from the germline V gene are GTSNPN and SVGIG (reference sequence). J was trimmed by 3 bases and V by 4 bases; bases with no gene match: 6. Under the authors' procedure: Amplification of reference gene primers was used by the study to estimate nucleated cell counts. Clones were read by immunoSEQ multiplex PCR, and TCRdb kept only the in-frame ones, dropping some. D and trimming were read from the DNA, whereas the V and J calls and clone size are those reported in that table. The sample shows fewer than 200,000 clones, about 88% of them seen only once.

The source is a man aged 18 to 29 who had recovered from COVID-19. Input material: peripheral blood. The chain is built from TRBV30 and TRBJ1-5; 7 nucleotides agree with TRBD1. The CDR3 region has the DNA TGTGCCTGGAAGGGACAGAACTCCAATCAGCCCCAGCATTTT. Its translation is CAWKGQNSNQPQHF. Variable domain in full (rest from reference TRBV30 and TRBJ1-5): SQTIHQWPATLVQPVGSPLSLECTVEGTSNPNLYWYRQAAGRGLQLLFYSVGIGQISSEVPQNLSASRPQDRQFILSSKKLLLSDSGFYLCAWKGQNSNQPQHFGDGTRLSIL.